This TCR beta chain was identified during a study of breast tumors, draining lymph nodes, adjacent tissues. TCRdb reprocessed the multiplex PCR reads with MiXCR, giving one entry per CDR3 protein. The repertoire holds about 21,000 distinct CDR3 sequences, approximately 51% seen once, with roughly 8% in the top ten. Germline CDR1 reads SGHKS; CDR2 reads YYEKEE (reference sequence). The CDR3 is made up of 13 amino acids. This clonotype was recorded many times. One end of the junction is discordant with germline, which a read error may explain. Sequencing was performed on breast tumor tissue. The clonotype originates from a female donor with breast cancer. Some clones in this sample may be carry-over from other donors' samples. V gene TRBV5-5 combines with J gene TRBJ1-2, with D tentatively TRBD1 (6 bases). The DNA of the CDR3 is TGTGCCAGCGCCAAGGACAGCAACTATGACTACACCTTC. Translated, it gives CASAKDSNYDYTF.